These T cell receptor beta chains were read from a single sample in a study of neoadjuvant anti-PD-1 for oral cavity cancer. Method: immunoSEQ multiplex PCR; TCRdb's copy keeps in-frame clones and lacks some. Here the sample spans 7,500 to 10,000 clones, approximately 59% being singletons. Material: PBMCs, obtained after nivolumab (anti-PD-1) treatment. Source of these receptors: a person between 40 and 85 years old with oral cavity squamous cell carcinoma. CDR3s include the opening cysteine and the closing phenylalanine or tryptophan. The order of the fields is D gene, clone size, J gene, V gene, CDR3 DNA, CDR3 protein. A D gene is named only where the DNA matches it firmly. For some rows the clone size is stated as once, few or many, or as a class when expanded; others skip it.

. few TRBJ2-1 TRBV27 TGTGCCAGCAGCAAACTAGGCTCCGAGGGTGAGCAGTTCTTC CASSKLGSEGEQFF
. . TRBJ2-5 TRBV19 TGTGCCAGTAGGACAGGAGGAGAGACCCAGTACTTC CASRTGGETQYF
TRBD2 once TRBJ2-7 TRBV6-4 TGTGCCCTAAAAGGGGGACTAGCGGAGGGCCAGCAGTACTTC CALKGGLAEGQQYF
. . TRBJ2-7 TRBV6-5 TGTGCCAGCAGTTACTCGGCTGGGGCGAACTACGAGCAGTACTTC CASSYSAGANYEQYF
. . TRBJ1-4 TRBV7-2 TGTGCCAGTAATCAGGCCTCTACAACTAATGAAAAACTGTTTTTT CASNQASTTNEKLFF
. . TRBJ1-1 TRBV10-1 TGCGCCAGCAGTGAGTCGCCGGTTTCGGGTGGAGGGAGGAACACTGAAGCTTTCTTT CASSESPVSGGGRNTEAFF
TRBD1 . TRBJ1-1 TRBV29-1 TGCAGCGTTGAAGGGGGCCGCGGACAGGCTCGGGGAGCTTTCTTT CSVEGGRGQARGAFF
TRBD1 . TRBJ1-5 TRBV2 TGTGCCAGCAGCCCCGACAGGGTCGGGAGCAATCAGCCCCAGCATTTT CASSPDRVGSNQPQHF
. . TRBJ1-1 TRBV7-8 TGTGCCAGCAGCTTTGACACTGAAGCTTTCTTT CASSFDTEAFF
. . TRBJ1-5 TRBV1 TGCACCAGCAGCCACAAGGACAGGGTGTTGGGGAATCAGCCCCAGCATTTT CTSSHKDRVLGNQPQHF
. few TRBJ1-6 TRBV13 TGTGCCAGCAGCTTAGGAGGTAATAATTCACCCCTCCACTTT CASSLGGNNSPLHF
TRBD1 few TRBJ1-6 TRBV10-1 TGCGCCAGCAGTGAGGGGACAGGCGGTTCACCCCTCCACTTT CASSEGTGGSPLHF
. . TRBJ1-1 TRBV7-3 TGTGCCAGCAGCCCCCTGGGACAAGGGAACACTGAAGCTTTCTTT CASSPLGQGNTEAFF
. . TRBJ2-2 TRBV19 TGTGCCAGTAGAAACCAGAGATTCACCGGGGAGCTGTTTTTT CASRNQRFTGELFF
. few TRBJ1-1 TRBV25-1 TGTGCCAGCAGTTTCTCTCAGGGGGAAGCTTTCTTT CASSFSQGEAFF
TRBD1 . TRBJ2-2 TRBV7-8 TGTGCCAGCAGCCGCCGGGACAGGGACACCGGGGAGCTGTTTTTT CASSRRDRDTGELFF
. . TRBJ2-3 TRBV6-5 TGTGCCAGCAGTTACCCTCAGTCGGGGCAGTATTTT CASSYPQSGQYF
. . TRBJ1-1 TRBV19 TGTGCCAGTAGTATGGGGCCCCGGAACACTGAAGCTTTCTTT CASSMGPRNTEAFF
. few TRBJ1-1 TRBV5-1 TGCGCCAGCAGCTTGGATTTGAGGGGAAACACTGAAGCTTTCTTT CASSLDLRGNTEAFF
TRBD1 . TRBJ2-1 TRBV2 TGTGCCAGCAGTGATGACCCCCTACAGGGGCTAATTGGCAATGAGCAGTTCTTC CASSDDPLQGLIGNEQFF
. . TRBJ1-2 TRBV5-6 TGTGCCAGCAGCTTGGTACACAGTTTAAACTATGGCTACACCTTC CASSLVHSLNYGYTF
. . TRBJ1-5 TRBV5-4 TGTGCCAGCAGCTTCGAGGGAATTCAGCCCCAGCATTTT CASSFEGIQPQHF
. few TRBJ1-1 TRBV7-2 TGTGCCAGCAGCTTAGCGGGGGGTGAAGCTTTCTTT CASSLAGGEAFF
. . TRBJ2-7 TRBV2 TGTGCCAGCACCCGGGGAGGTAATTACGAGCAGTACTTC CASTRGGNYEQYF
. . TRBJ2-7 TRBV21-1 TGTGCCAGCAGCAAAGGGGATGTAGGGCGCGAGCAGTACTTC CASSKGDVGREQYF
. . TRBJ1-5 TRBV6-1 TGTGCCAGCAGTGAAGACAGGGTTCGGCAGCCCCAGCATTTT CASSEDRVRQPQHF
TRBD1 . TRBJ1-4 TRBV5-5 TGTGCCAGCAGCTTGGTCGCAGCAGGGGGTGGCGAAAAACTGTTTTTT CASSLVAAGGGEKLFF
. . TRBJ1-3 TRBV11-2 TGTGCCAGCAGCTTAGGGGGATCGAGAAACACCATATATTTT CASSLGGSRNTIYF
TRBD1 . TRBJ1-2 TRBV29-1 TGCAGCGCCCAGGGGGCTTTTGATGGCTACACCTTC CSAQGAFDGYTF
TRBD2 . TRBJ2-1 TRBV19 TGTGCCAGTAAGCTAGCGGGAGCAATTGAGCAGTTCTTC CASKLAGAIEQFF
TRBD1 . TRBJ2-2 TRBV12-5 TGTGCTAGTGGTGCAAACAGGGGCACCGGGGAGCTGTTTTTT CASGANRGTGELFF
TRBD2 . TRBJ2-2 TRBV11-2 TGTGCCAGCGAGCGGGGGCGCACCGGGGAGCTGTTTTTT CASERGRTGELFF
. . TRBJ1-2 TRBV30 TGTGCCTGGCGGGAACAGGGCTTTGGAGTTGGCTACACCTTC CAWREQGFGVGYTF
. . TRBJ2-7 TRBV6-5 TGTGCCAGCAGTATTGGGGGGGCGGCCTCCTACGAGCAGTACTTC CASSIGGAASYEQYF
TRBD1 . TRBJ1-1 TRBV15 TGTGCCACCAGCAGAGAAGGACAGGGGTTCGCTGAAGCTTTCTTT CATSREGQGFAEAFF
. . TRBJ1-1 TRBV7-9 TGTGCCAGCAGCTTAAGGGACGTTAGGGCTTTCTTT CASSLRDVRAFF
. . TRBJ1-3 TRBV2 TGTGCCAGCAGGGCTTTGGACAGCCAGTCAAAAAACACCATATATTTT CASRALDSQSKNTIYF
TRBD1 . TRBJ2-1 TRBV6-1 TGTGCCAGCTCCGGGACAGGGCTCCATGAGCAGTTCTTC CASSGTGLHEQFF
. . TRBJ1-3 TRBV5-1 TGCGCCAGCAGCTACCTCTCACTGTCATCGAGCTCTGGAAACACCATATATTTT CASSYLSLSSSSGNTIYF
TRBD1 . TRBJ1-4 TRBV4-1 TGCGCCAGCAGCCGACAGGGTATAACTAATGAAAAACTGTTTTTT CASSRQGITNEKLFF
. once TRBJ1-6 TRBV7-2 TGTGCCAGCAGCTTAGAGGGGGGCAGGGCTGGGGCACCCCTCCACTTT CASSLEGGRAGAPLHF
. once TRBJ2-3 TRBV5-4 TGTGCCAGCAGCTGGCCAAGTACGGGAGGCACAGATACGCAGTATTTT CASSWPSTGGTDTQYF
TRBD2 . TRBJ2-5 TRBV30 TGTGCCTGGAGCCAACTAGCGGGAGGGCAAGAGACCCAGTACTTC CAWSQLAGGQETQYF
. . TRBJ1-1 TRBV5-6 TGTGCCAGCAGCTTATACAGGCGGTCAGAAGGGAACACTGAAGCTTTCTTT CASSLYRRSEGNTEAFF
. . TRBJ2-1 TRBV9 TGTGCCAGCAGCGTTCCCAACGTGAGGTCCTACAATGAGCAGTTCTTC CASSVPNVRSYNEQFF
. few TRBJ1-6 TRBV6-6 TGTGCCAGCCTCGAGACAGCCCCTGGACGTTCACCCCTCCACTTT CASLETAPGRSPLHF
. . TRBJ2-1 TRBV7-9 TGTGCCAGCAGCCCCCCGGGAGTTTACAATGAGCAGTTCTTC CASSPPGVYNEQFF
. . TRBJ1-1 TRBV6-1 TGTGCCAGCAGCGCCCAGGGGACGGTGAACACTGAAGCTTTCTTT CASSAQGTVNTEAFF
. . TRBJ2-3 TRBV27 TGTGCCAGCAGTTTTATCATGGGCACAGATACGCAGTATTTT CASSFIMGTDTQYF